Each of the 23 T cell receptor beta chains below was sequenced from the same sample in a study of cytomegalovirus exposure and HLA in healthy donors. The PCR used 60 Vbeta and 13 Jbeta primers. Assay used: immunoSEQ multiplex PCR; TCRdb lists only in-frame clones, some missing. With tens of thousands of clones in the sample, the ten largest clones hold 2.5% to 3%. Sequenced material: PBMCs. The receptors were sampled from a man aged 35-49 years in good health and CMV-seronegative.

J is TRBJ2-4 and V is TRBV9; the match to TRBD2 covers 7 bases. The J segment lost 8 bases and the V segment lost 0 bases, leaving 14 bases of the junction unmatched. The germline V gene encodes CDR1 SGDLS and CDR2 YYNGEE. This CDR3 has 17 residues. The CDR3 reads CASSVGVAAGERDIQYF. The CDR3 DNA reads as TGTGCCAGCAGCGTAGGGGTAGCGGCGGGGGAACGCGACATTCAGTACTTC. Supplemented by reference TRBV9 and TRBJ2-4, the full variable domain reads DSGVTQTPKHLITATGQRVTLRCSPRSGDLSVYWYQQSLDQGLQFLIQYYNGEERAKGNILERFSAQQFPDLHSELNLSSLELGDSALYFCASSVGVAAGERDIQYFGAGTRLSVL.

The rearrangement joins TRBV30 to TRBJ2-2; 8 bases line up with TRBD1. Per the germline V gene, CDR1 is GTSNPN and CDR2 is SVGIG (reference sequence). CDR3 length equals 14 residues. J gave up 6 bases and V 2 bases, and 5 bases lay outside the gene matches. The CDR3 loop reads CAWSPGQAAGELFF. In DNA form, the CDR3 reads TGTGCCTGGAGTCCGGGACAGGCTGCCGGGGAGCTGTTTTTT. The full variable domain, with the rest looked up from reference TRBV30 and TRBJ2-2, is SQTIHQWPATLVQPVGSPLSLECTVEGTSNPNLYWYRQAAGRGLQLLFYSVGIGQISSEVPQNLSASRPQDRQFILSSKKLLLSDSGFYLCAWSPGQAAGELFFGEGSRLTVL.

J is TRBJ2-1 and V is TRBV9; TRBD2 aligns across 12 bases. V was clipped by 0 bases and J by 7 bases; unmatched bases: 2. The germline V gene encodes CDR1 SGDLS and CDR2 YYNGEE. The CDR3 is 15 amino acids. The CDR3 region has the DNA TGTGCCAGCAGCGTAGGGCTAGCGGGGGGGAATGAGCAGTTCTTC. Amino acids: CASSVGLAGGNEQFF.

The rearrangement links TRBV6-6 to TRBJ2-3, with 8 bases lining up with TRBD1. CDR3 length: 15 residues. Germline V gene data show CDR1 as MNHNY and CDR2 as SVGAGI (reference sequence). J was trimmed by 3 bases and V by 8 bases; bases with no gene match: 10. The CDR3 DNA is TGTGCCAGCTATCACACAGGGGGATTGACAGATACGCAGTATTTT. Amino acid sequence: CASYHTGGLTDTQYF.

The rearrangement links TRBV6-4 to TRBJ2-3; 12 nucleotides line up with TRBD2. The CDR3 consists of 15 residues. The junction had 1 base not matched to a gene; V was cut back by 0 bases and J by 6 bases. Germline values: CDR1 MRHNA, CDR2 SNTAGT. CDR3 sequence: CASSDSTSGGDTQYF. Here the CDR3 DNA reads TGTGCCAGCAGTGACTCGACTAGCGGGGGTGATACGCAGTATTTT.

The V gene is TRBV7-9, the J gene TRBJ1-3; D is unclear. The germline gives CDR1 SEHNR, CDR2 FQNEAQ (reference sequence). Deletions cut 2 bases from V and 7 bases from J, with 18 bases between. This CDR3 has 16 amino acids. CDR3 sequence: CASSLNSPAVSNTIYF. CDR3 in DNA: TGTGCCAGCAGCTTAAATAGCCCCGCAGTTTCGAACACCATATATTTT.

This chain joins TRBV19 and TRBJ1-5; D is ambiguous. Between the trimmed V and J ends, which lost 3 bases and 0 bases, there was a span of 9 bases. Germline V CDR1 and CDR2: LNHDA, SQIVND (reference sequence). The CDR3 has 15 amino acids. The CDR3 bases are TGTGCCAGTAGTATGGGAGTAGATAGCAATCAGCCCCAGCATTTT. This codes for CASSMGVDSNQPQHF.

This rearrangement joins TRBV27 to TRBJ1-5; weak D call: TRBD1 (6 bases). Germline values: CDR1 MNHEY, CDR2 SMNVEV (reference sequence). The V and J ends lost 6 bases and 0 bases respectively, with 12 bases between them. This CDR3 is 15 amino acids long. This CDR3 reads CASRNRVDSNQPQHF. The CDR3 coding sequence is TGTGCCAGCAGGAACAGGGTTGATAGCAATCAGCCCCAGCATTTT.

The chain is built from TRBV19 and TRBJ1-3; 9 bases fit TRBD1. V lost 8 bases to trimming and J lost 2 bases; unmatched junction nucleotides: 10. CDR1 LNHDA and CDR2 SQIVND come from the germline V gene (reference sequence). This CDR3 region has 16 residues. For the CDR3, the DNA is TGTGCCAGTGGAGACCCTCGACAGGGGGCTGGAAACACCATATATTTT. Protein: CASGDPRQGAGNTIYF.

The V gene is TRBV2, the J gene TRBJ1-5; D unresolved. The CDR3 contains 14 residues. V lost 8 bases and J lost 2, with 13 bases in between. Germline values: CDR1 SNHLY, CDR2 FYNNEI. In DNA, the CDR3 is TGTGCCAGCCAAGCACTCCGGGGCAATCAGCCCCAGCATTTT. This encodes CASQALRGNQPQHF. The full variable domain, completed using reference TRBV2 and TRBJ1-5, is EPEVTQTPSHQVTQMGQEVILRCVPISNHLYFYWYRQILGQKVEFLVSFYNNEISEKSEIFDDQFSVERPDGSNFTLKIRSTKLEDSAMYFCASQALRGNQPQHFGDGTRLSIL.

The chain is built from TRBV7-8 and TRBJ1-2; a possible D gene is TRBD1 (5 bases). The CDR3 consists of 15 residues. Trimming took off 5 bases at V and 3 bases at J, with 16 bases between the two ends. Per germline, CDR1 SGHVS and CDR2 FQNEAQ. The CDR3 sequence: CASSQRVGTDYGYTF. DNA for the CDR3: TGTGCCAGCAGCCAGCGGGTAGGGACCGACTATGGCTACACCTTC.

The chain carries TRBV6-1 and TRBJ1-2; TRBD1 agrees at 7 bases. The CDR3 has 13 amino acids. V was clipped by 8 bases and J by 2 bases; unmatched bases: 5. Germline values: CDR1 MNHNS, CDR2 SASEGT. CDR3 loop: CASSMTGNYGYTF. The CDR3 nucleotides are TGTGCCAGCTCGATGACAGGGAACTATGGCTACACCTTC.

This sequence joins TRBV19 and TRBJ2-4, with D possibly being TRBD2 (5 bases). The germline V gene encodes CDR1 LNHDA and CDR2 SQIVND (reference sequence). This CDR3 is 16 amino acids long. Between the trimmed V and J ends, which lost 5 bases and 3 bases, there was a span of 17 bases. The CDR3 reads CASSLVTNGDKNIQYF. The CDR3 nucleotides are TGTGCCAGTAGTTTAGTGACCAACGGGGACAAAAACATTCAGTACTTC. The variable domain in full, with the rest retrieved from reference TRBV19 and TRBJ2-4, is DGGITQSPKYLFRKEGQNVTLSCEQNLNHDAMYWYRQDPGQGLRLIYYSQIVNDFQKGDIAEGYSVSREKKESFPLTVTSAQKNPTAFYLCASSLVTNGDKNIQYFGAGTRLSVL.

The DNA for the CDR3 is TGTGCCAGTAGAAGAGGGAGGAATGGCTACACCTTC. It translates to CASRRGRNGYTF. The genes are TRBV19 and TRBJ1-2; D ambiguous. Looked up from germline, CDR1 is LNHDA and CDR2 is SQIVND (reference sequence). The germline V and J ends were trimmed by 6 bases and 6 bases, with 11 bases remaining between them. The CDR3 consists of 12 residues.

J is TRBJ1-2 and V is TRBV6-5; 7 bases map to TRBD1. Trimming at V came to 5 bases and at J to 2 bases, leaving 5 bases not matched to a gene. The germline V gene has CDR1 MNHEY and CDR2 SVGAGI. The CDR3 is 14 amino acids. CDR3 nucleotides: TGTGCCAGCAGTAGCGCACAGGGGAACTATGGCTACACCTTC. As protein: CASSSAQGNYGYTF.

The chain recombines TRBV9 with TRBJ2-7; 12 bases line up with TRBD2. This CDR3 has 15 amino acids. The germline V gene encodes CDR1 SGDLS and CDR2 YYNGEE. With 0 bases clipped from V and 4 bases from J, the junction kept 2 bases outside the gene matches. The CDR3 region has the DNA TGTGCCAGCAGCGTAGGGACTAGCGGGGCTTACGAGCAGTACTTC. This codes for CASSVGTSGAYEQYF.

V is TRBV7-3 and J is TRBJ2-5; perhaps TRBD2 as D (5 bases). Germline-derived CDR1 and CDR2 are SGHTA and FQGTGA. CDR3 length: 14 residues. The V end lost 5 bases, the J end lost 4 bases, and 14 bases lay between the germline ends. The DNA of the CDR3 is TGTGCCAGCAGCCCGGTGGAGGAGTTAGAGACCCAGTACTTC. Residues: CASSPVEELETQYF.

The chain employs TRBV19 and TRBJ1-1, with D maybe TRBD1 (5 bases). From germline, CDR1 is LNHDA and CDR2 SQIVND (reference sequence). V was cut by 6 bases and J by 2 bases, with 10 bases left in between. The CDR3 spans 13 residues. CDR3 protein: CASSRTRNTEAFF. The CDR3 DNA reads TGTGCCAGTAGCCGGACACGCAACACTGAAGCTTTCTTT.

V and J are TRBV10-2 and TRBJ2-7; 8 positions match TRBD2. Looked up from germline, CDR1 is WSHSY and CDR2 is SAAADI. The V segment lost 6 bases and the J segment 2 bases; nucleotides outside the gene matches: 6. This CDR3 spans 14 amino acids. Here the CDR3 DNA reads TGCGCCAGCAGCGGGGGGGTTGGGACCTACGAGCAGTACTTC. The encoded protein is CASSGGVGTYEQYF.

The rearrangement joins TRBV5-4 to TRBJ1-1, with a tentative D call TRBD1 (6 bases). The CDR3 is 14 residues long. Trimming took 3 bases from V and 6 from J, leaving 15 bases between them. Germline CDR1 is SGHNT and CDR2 is YYREEE (reference sequence). CDR3 in DNA: TGTGCCAGCAGCTCAGGGTTGCGGGGGCCTGAAGCTTTCTTT. Its protein product is CASSSGLRGPEAFF.

J is TRBJ1-5 and V is TRBV5-4, with a weak D call TRBD1 (5 bases). The CDR3 runs 14 residues. V was shortened by 5 bases and J by 0 bases, with 9 bases between the two germline ends. CDR1 is SGHNT, CDR2 YYREEE, per germline (reference sequence). The DNA for the CDR3 is TGTGCCAGCAGAGGGGAGGGTAGCAATCAGCCCCAGCATTTT. Translating it yields CASRGEGSNQPQHF.

The chain employs TRBV7-3 and TRBJ2-6, with 8 nucleotides matching TRBD1. The CDR3 contains 18 residues. CDR1 is SGHTA and CDR2 is FQGTGA in the germline V gene. The ends lost 5 bases at V and 0 bases at J; junction bases unmatched: 9. The CDR3 loop is CASSPLGQGDSGANVLTF. In DNA form, the CDR3 reads TGTGCCAGCAGCCCACTCGGACAGGGAGACTCTGGGGCCAACGTCCTGACTTTC. Variable domain in full (rest from reference TRBV7-3 and TRBJ2-6): GAGVSQTPSNKVTEKGKYVELRCDPISGHTALYWYRQSLGQGPEFLIYFQGTGAADDSGLPNDRFFAVRPEGSVSTLKIQRTERGDSAVYLCASSPLGQGDSGANVLTFGAGSRLTVL.

V and J are TRBV2 and TRBJ1-1, with D perhaps matching TRBD1 (6 bases). The CDR3 has 14 residues. Trimming removed 8 bases at V and 10 bases at J, with 23 bases between. CDR1 SNHLY and CDR2 FYNNEI come from the germline V gene. The CDR3 nucleotides read TGTGCCAGCGGGATGACAGGACGTCTTGAAGGAGCTTTCTTT. This codes for CASGMTGRLEGAFF.